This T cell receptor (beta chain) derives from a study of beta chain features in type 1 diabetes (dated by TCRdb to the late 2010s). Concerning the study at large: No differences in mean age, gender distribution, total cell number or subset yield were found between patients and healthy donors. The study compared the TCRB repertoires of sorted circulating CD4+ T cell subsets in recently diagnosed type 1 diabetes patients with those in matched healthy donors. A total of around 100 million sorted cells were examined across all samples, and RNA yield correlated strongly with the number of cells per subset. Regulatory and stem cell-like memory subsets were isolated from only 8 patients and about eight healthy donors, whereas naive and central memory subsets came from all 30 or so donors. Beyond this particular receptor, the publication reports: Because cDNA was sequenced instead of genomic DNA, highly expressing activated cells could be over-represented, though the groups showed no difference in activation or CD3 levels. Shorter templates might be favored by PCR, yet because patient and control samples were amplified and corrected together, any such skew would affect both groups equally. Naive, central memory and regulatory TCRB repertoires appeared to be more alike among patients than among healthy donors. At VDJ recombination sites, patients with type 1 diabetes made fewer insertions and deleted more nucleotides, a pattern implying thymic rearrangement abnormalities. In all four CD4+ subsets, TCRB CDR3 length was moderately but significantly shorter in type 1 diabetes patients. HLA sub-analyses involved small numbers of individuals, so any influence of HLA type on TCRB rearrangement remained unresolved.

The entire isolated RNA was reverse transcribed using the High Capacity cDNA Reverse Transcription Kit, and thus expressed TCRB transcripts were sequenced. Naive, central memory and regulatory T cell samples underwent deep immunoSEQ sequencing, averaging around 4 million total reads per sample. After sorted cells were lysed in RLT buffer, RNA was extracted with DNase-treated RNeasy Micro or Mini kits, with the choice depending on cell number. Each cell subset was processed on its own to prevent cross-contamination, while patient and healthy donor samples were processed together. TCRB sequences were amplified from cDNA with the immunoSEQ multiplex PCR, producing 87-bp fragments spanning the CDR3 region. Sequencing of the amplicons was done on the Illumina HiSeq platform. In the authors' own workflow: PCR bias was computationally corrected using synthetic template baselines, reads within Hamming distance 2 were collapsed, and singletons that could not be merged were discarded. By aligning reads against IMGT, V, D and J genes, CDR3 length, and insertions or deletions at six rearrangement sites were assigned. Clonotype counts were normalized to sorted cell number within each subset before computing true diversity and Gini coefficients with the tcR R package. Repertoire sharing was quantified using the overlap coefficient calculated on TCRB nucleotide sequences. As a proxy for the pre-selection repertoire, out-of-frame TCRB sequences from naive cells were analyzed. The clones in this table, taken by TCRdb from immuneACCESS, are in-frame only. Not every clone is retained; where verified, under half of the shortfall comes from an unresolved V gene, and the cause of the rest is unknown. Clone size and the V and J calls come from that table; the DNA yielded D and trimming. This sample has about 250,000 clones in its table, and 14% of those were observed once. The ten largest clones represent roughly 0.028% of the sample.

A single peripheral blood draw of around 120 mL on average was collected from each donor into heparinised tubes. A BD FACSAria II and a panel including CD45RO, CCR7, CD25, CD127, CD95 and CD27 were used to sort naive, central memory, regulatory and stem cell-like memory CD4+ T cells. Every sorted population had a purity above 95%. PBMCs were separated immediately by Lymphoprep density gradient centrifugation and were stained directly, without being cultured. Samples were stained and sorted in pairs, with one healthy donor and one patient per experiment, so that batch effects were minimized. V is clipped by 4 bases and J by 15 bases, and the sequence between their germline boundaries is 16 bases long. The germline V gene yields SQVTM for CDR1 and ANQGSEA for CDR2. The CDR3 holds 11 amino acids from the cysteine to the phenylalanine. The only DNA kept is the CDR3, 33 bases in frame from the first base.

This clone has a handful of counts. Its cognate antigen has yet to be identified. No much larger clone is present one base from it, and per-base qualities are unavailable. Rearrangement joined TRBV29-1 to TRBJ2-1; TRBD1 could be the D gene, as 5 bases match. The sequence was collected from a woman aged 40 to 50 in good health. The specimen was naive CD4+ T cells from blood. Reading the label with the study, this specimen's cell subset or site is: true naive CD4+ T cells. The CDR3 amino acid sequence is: CSVVGATSLFF. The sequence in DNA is TGCAGCGTTGTTGGGGCTACCAGCCTGTTCTTC.